Following are 14 T cell receptor beta chains from one sample sequenced in a study of post-analysis software for immune sequencing data. Points from the study as a whole: Patients used several TRBV segments, including TRBV5-6, TRBV5-1 and TRBV20-1, more often than controls.

These receptors have no identified antigens. Prepared TCR beta cDNA libraries contained unique molecular identifiers. Using its own MiXCR run on the PCR reads, TCRdb lists one record per CDR3 protein. The profile covers 380,000 or so distinct CDR3 sequences, with less than 40% appearing a single time and under 15% taken by the ten largest. The specimen was blood. The source of these receptors is a girl aged 5-17 years with multiple sclerosis.

This clonotype was picked up a small number of times. The chain couples TRBV7-9 to TRBJ1-1, with D maybe TRBD1 (5 bases). Trimming stripped 3 bases from V and 5 bases from J, with 13 bases between. CDR1 is SEHNR and CDR2 is FQNEAQ in the germline V gene (reference sequence). CDR3 length: 14 residues. CDR3: CASSFREGHTEAFF. The CDR3 bases are TGTGCCAGCAGCTTCAGGGAAGGCCATACTGAAGCTTTCTTT.

CDR3 DNA: TGCGCCAGCAGCCCGGGGAGGGGCGGTGAGCAGTTCTTC. It is translated as CASSPGRGGEQFF. The V call is TRBV4-1, the J call TRBJ2-1; TRBD2 matches at 7 bases. This CDR3 has 13 residues. Unmatched junction bases numbered 6, after V lost 4 bases and J lost 9 bases. The germline gives CDR1 MGHRA, CDR2 YSYEKL.

In this sample, this clonotype turned up once. The chain is built from TRBV27 and TRBJ2-5, with 7 bases that match TRBD1. With the DNA end fitting TRBJ2-1 better, the J assignment may be wrong. The length of the CDR3 is 17 residues. Germline CDR1 MNHEY, CDR2 SMNVEV (reference sequence). The DNA of the CDR3 is TGTGCCAGCAGTTTAAAGGGGGCTGGACTGAGCCAAGAGACCCAGTTCTTC. Its protein product is CASSLKGAGLSQETQFF.

There are a few counts of this clonotype. V usage is TRBV12-3 or TRBV12-4 and J usage is TRBJ1-5; 9 bases fit TRBD1. This CDR3 region has 17 residues. J gave up 2 bases and V 3 bases, and 8 bases lay outside the gene matches. CDR3 in amino acids: CASSLGTGSLGNQPQHF. DNA of the CDR3: TGTGCCAGCAGTTTGGGGACAGGGTCTCTTGGCAATCAGCCCCAGCATTTT.

This clonotype was counted a few times. This rearrangement joins TRBV7-2 to TRBJ1-1; D is possibly TRBD1 (5 bases). The CDR3 has 12 residues. Trimming took 5 bases from V and 8 from J, leaving 12 bases between them. The V gene's germline CDR1 is SGHTA and CDR2 FQGNSA. CDR3 amino acids: CASSRWGREAFF. For the CDR3, the DNA is TGTGCCAGCAGCCGCTGGGGGAGAGAAGCTTTCTTT.

This clonotype has more than one count but fewer than ten. The J gene is TRBJ1-2, the V gene TRBV4-3; D perhaps matches TRBD1 (5 bases). The CDR3 has 17 amino acids. The germline V gene has CDR1 LGHNA and CDR2 YSLEER. V dropped 1 base and J dropped 4 bases, with 19 bases sitting between them. CDR3 DNA sequence: TGCGCCAGCAGCCAAGTGGGCCGGGGCCCAGCGGGCTATGGCTACACCTTC. Translated, it gives CASSQVGRGPAGYGYTF.

CDR3 DNA: TGTGCCAGCAGCTCCCCGCTAGCGGGATGCAATGAGCAGTTCTTC. This codes for CASSSPLAGCNEQFF. V usage is TRBV5-4 and J usage is TRBJ2-1, with 9 bases matching TRBD2. This CDR3 comprises 15 residues. The germline CDR1 and CDR2 sequences are SGHNT and YYREEE (reference sequence). Trimming cost V 3 bases and J 6 bases; bases outside gene matches: 7. The whole variable domain, filled in from reference TRBV5-4 and TRBJ2-1, reads ETGVTQSPTHLIKTRGQQVTLRCSSQSGHNTVSWYQQALGQGPQFIFQYYREEENGRGNFPPRFSGLQFPNYSSELNVNALELDDSALYLCASSSPLAGCNEQFFGPGTRLTVL.

This chain links TRBV20-1 with TRBJ2-3; TRBD2 is a possible D gene (6 bases). Germline V gene lookup returns CDR1 DFQATT and CDR2 SNEGSKA (reference sequence). The CDR3 is 15 residues long. V lost 3 bases and J lost 3, with 16 bases in between. The CDR3 region is CSARDLATVTDTQYF. The CDR3 region has the DNA TGCAGTGCTAGGGACCTAGCGACGGTGACAGATACGCAGTATTTT.

V is TRBV29-1 and J is TRBJ2-1; TRBD2 matches at 7 bases. The CDR3 has 17 amino acids. The V segment lost 3 bases and the J segment 8 bases; nucleotides outside the gene matches: 19. Looked up from germline, CDR1 is SQVTM and CDR2 is ANQGSEA. CDR3 coding DNA: TGCAGCGTTGATGGGACTAAGGGCCGGATAATGTACGATGAGCAGTTCTTC. Protein: CSVDGTKGRIMYDEQFF.

This clonotype was seen ten or more times. The J gene is TRBJ2-3, the V gene TRBV7-9; D gene unclear. The CDR3 totals 13 residues. Germline CDR1 SEHNR, CDR2 FQNEAQ (reference sequence). V was pared by 6 bases and J by 1 base, with 8 bases between. CDR3 coding DNA: TGTGCCAGCAGATATCGCGGCACAGATACGCAGTATTTT. Amino acid sequence: CASRYRGTDTQYF.

This clonotype has more than one count but fewer than ten. V and J are TRBV9 and TRBJ2-3; D remains ambiguous. The V end was cut by 0 bases, the J end by 5 bases, with 13 bases between. The CDR3 has 15 residues. Germline CDR1 and CDR2: SGDLS and YYNGEE. The CDR3 loop is CASSVGSTREDTQYF. Here the CDR3 DNA reads TGTGCCAGCAGCGTAGGCTCCACAAGGGAAGATACGCAGTATTTT.

This chain joins TRBV21-1 and TRBJ1-1. TRBV21-1 is tagged as a pseudogene. The CDR3 has 15 residues. The CDR3 bases are TGTGCCAGCAGCAAAGACCCCAGGCTTAACACTGAAGCTTTCTTT. This sequence encodes CASSKDPRLNTEAFF.

The gene calls are TRBV4-2 and TRBJ2-7, with D perhaps assigned TRBD1 or TRBD2 (5 bases each). Trimming left V 10 bases short and J 0 bases short, with 19 bases between. The CDR3 is 15 residues long. Germline assignment: CDR1 LGHNA and CDR2 YNFKEQ. CDR3 region: CATSPGTGSSYEQYF. CDR3 nucleotides: TGTGCCACCTCACCCGGGACGGGGAGCTCCTACGAGCAGTACTTC.

The chain recombines TRBV9 with TRBJ2-7, with 9 bases identical to TRBD1. This CDR3 has 14 residues. CDR1 and CDR2 from the germline V gene are SGDLS and YYNGEE. Trimming took 1 base from V and 6 from J; bases not matched to a gene: 5. For the CDR3, the DNA is TGTGCCAGCAGCGTATCGGGACAGGGCTCCGAGCAGTACTTC. As protein: CASSVSGQGSEQYF.